The 5 T cell receptor beta chains given below trace back to one sample, sequenced in a study of blood T cell repertoires in COVID-19. This table comes from immunoSEQ multiplex PCR, and its TCRdb copy is limited to in-frame clones, with some not included. The sample contains hundreds of thousands of clones, around 88% of which appear only once. The sample taken for sequencing was peripheral blood. The receptors stem from a young woman who had recovered from COVID-19.

The gene calls are TRBV4-3 and TRBJ2-1; D gene uncertain. The CDR3 is 15 amino acids. Looked up from germline, CDR1 is LGHNA and CDR2 is YSLEER. Trimming removed 0 bases from V and 4 bases from J, with 10 bases in between. The CDR3 sequence is CASSQDAASYNEQFF. The CDR3 nucleotides read TGCGCCAGCAGCCAAGACGCAGCGTCGTACAATGAGCAGTTCTTC.

CDR3 nucleotides: TGTGCCTGGAGTATGACAGGGGCAAGCTATGGCTACACCTTC. It encodes CAWSMTGASYGYTF. The rearrangement joins TRBV30 to TRBJ1-2, with 8 bases lining up with TRBD1. This CDR3 spans 14 amino acids. With V trimmed by 2 bases and J by 4 bases, 6 bases remained unmatched. Germline values: CDR1 GTSNPN, CDR2 SVGIG (reference sequence).

This chain links TRBV10-3 with TRBJ2-3; the D is unclear. Germline V gene lookup returns CDR1 ENHRY and CDR2 SYGVKD. V was clipped by 4 bases and J by 0 bases, with 8 bases between them. This CDR3 has 14 amino acids. CDR3: CAISALDSTDTQYF. The CDR3 DNA follows: TGTGCCATCAGTGCTCTAGATAGCACAGATACGCAGTATTTT.

The rearrangement uses TRBV10-3 and TRBJ2-5, with TRBD1 matching 7 bases. The junction had 10 bases not matched to a gene; V was cut back by 10 bases and J by 5 bases. This CDR3 region has 13 residues. The germline V gene encodes CDR1 ENHRY and CDR2 SYGVKD. The CDR3 spells CATVGDRRETQYF. CDR3 in DNA: TGTGCCACCGTTGGGGACAGACGGGAGACCCAGTACTTC.

This clone occurred once. The V and J genes are TRBV6-5 and TRBJ2-7; TRBD2 matches at 7 bases. This CDR3 contains 12 residues. The germline V gene has CDR1 MNHEY and CDR2 SVGAGI. Trimming took 6 bases from V and 1 from J; bases not matched to a gene: 0. As DNA, the CDR3 is TGTGCCAGCAGGGGACTATCCTACGAGCAGTACTTC. Translation gives CASRGLSYEQYF.